This T cell receptor beta chain was profiled in a study of cytomegalovirus exposure and HLA in healthy donors. CDR3 size: 16 residues. Worth noting for this clone: Its antigen is unidentified.

PCR was performed using 60 Vbeta and 13 Jbeta primers. Libraries were prepared by immunoSEQ multiplex PCR; TCRdb keeps only in-frame clonotypes and omits some of them. This sample has more than 95,000 clones, with more than 70% found just once. Study results and limitations: According to the study, roughly 160 TCR beta chains were cytomegalovirus-associated.

This TCR was recovered from a man aged 25-45 years in good health and CMV-seronegative. V gene TRBV21-1 combines with J gene TRBJ1-5; the D call in the table, TRBD1, was not verified against the DNA. TRBV21-1 is termed a pseudogene. The sample was PBMCs. CDR3 DNA sequence: TGTGCCAGCAGCAAAGCGACAGGGGCCGGGTATCAGCCCCAGCATTTT. This codes for CASSKATGAGYQPQHF.